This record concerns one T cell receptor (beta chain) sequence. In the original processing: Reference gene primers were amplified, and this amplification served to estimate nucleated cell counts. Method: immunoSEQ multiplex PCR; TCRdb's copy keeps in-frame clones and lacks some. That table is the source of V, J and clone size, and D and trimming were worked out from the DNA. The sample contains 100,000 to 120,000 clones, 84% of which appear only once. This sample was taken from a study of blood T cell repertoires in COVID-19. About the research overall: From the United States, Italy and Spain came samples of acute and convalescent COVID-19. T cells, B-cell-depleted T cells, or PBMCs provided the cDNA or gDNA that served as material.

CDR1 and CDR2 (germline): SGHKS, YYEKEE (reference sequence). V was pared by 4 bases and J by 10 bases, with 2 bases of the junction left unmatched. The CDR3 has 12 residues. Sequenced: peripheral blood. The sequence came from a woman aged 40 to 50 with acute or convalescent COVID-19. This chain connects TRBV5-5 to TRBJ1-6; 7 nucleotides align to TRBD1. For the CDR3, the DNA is TGTGCCAGCAGCCCAGGGGGATCACCCCTCCACTTT. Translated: CASSPGGSPLHF.